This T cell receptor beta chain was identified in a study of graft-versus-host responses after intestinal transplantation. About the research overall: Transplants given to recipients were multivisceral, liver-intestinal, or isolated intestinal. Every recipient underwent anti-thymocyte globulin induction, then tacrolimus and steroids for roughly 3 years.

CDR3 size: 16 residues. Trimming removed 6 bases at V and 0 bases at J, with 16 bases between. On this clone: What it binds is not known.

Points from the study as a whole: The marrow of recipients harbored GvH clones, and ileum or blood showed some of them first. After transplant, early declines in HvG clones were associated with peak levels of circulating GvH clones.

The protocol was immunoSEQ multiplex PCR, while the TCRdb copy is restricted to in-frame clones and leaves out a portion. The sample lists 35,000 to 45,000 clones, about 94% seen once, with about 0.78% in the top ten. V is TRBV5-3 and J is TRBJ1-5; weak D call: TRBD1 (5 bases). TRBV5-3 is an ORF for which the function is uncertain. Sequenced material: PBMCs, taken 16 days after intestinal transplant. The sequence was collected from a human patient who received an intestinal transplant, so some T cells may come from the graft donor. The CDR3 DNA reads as TGTGCCAGAACGCCGCAGGGAAAGGATAGCAATCAGCCCCAGCATTTT. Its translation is CARTPQGKDSNQPQHF.